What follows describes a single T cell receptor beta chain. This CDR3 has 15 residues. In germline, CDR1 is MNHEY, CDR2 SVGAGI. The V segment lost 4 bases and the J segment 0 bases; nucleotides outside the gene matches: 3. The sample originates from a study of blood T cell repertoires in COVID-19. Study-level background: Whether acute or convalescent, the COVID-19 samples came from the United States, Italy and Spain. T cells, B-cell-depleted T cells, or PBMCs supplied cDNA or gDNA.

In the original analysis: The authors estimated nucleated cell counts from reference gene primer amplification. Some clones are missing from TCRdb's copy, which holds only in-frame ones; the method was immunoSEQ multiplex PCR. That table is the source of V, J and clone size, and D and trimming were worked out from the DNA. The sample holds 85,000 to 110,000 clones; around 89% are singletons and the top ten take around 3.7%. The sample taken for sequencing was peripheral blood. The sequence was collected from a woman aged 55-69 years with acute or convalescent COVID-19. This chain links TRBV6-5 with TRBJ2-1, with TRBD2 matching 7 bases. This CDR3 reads CASSSSGGSYNEQFF. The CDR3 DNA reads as TGTGCCAGCAGTTCCTCGGGAGGCTCCTACAATGAGCAGTTCTTC.